This T cell receptor beta chain is from a study of cytomegalovirus exposure and HLA in healthy donors. The study, taken as a whole, reports: Previous analysis showed most TCR beta V segments were productive about 90% or about 30% of the time. In most subjects, TCR beta sequences reportedly gave accurate predictions of HLA-A and HLA-B alleles.

Remarks on this clone: What it recognizes is unknown.

The PCR had 60 Vbeta and 13 Jbeta primers. The protocol was immunoSEQ multiplex PCR, while the TCRdb copy is restricted to in-frame clones and leaves out a portion. The sample contains some 170,000 clones, approximately 81% of which appear only once. Trimming took 0 bases from V and 6 from J, leaving 16 bases between them. The length of the CDR3 is 15 residues. Germline V gene sequence: CDR1 SGHKS, CDR2 YYEKEE (reference sequence). The sequence was obtained from a woman aged 30 to 39 in good health and CMV-seropositive. This chain links TRBV5-5 with TRBJ2-7; a possible D gene is TRBD1 (5 bases). The sequenced material came from PBMCs. The CDR3 spells CASSLVAGPPPEQYF. DNA of the CDR3: TGTGCCAGCAGCTTGGTTGCAGGGCCCCCTCCCGAGCAGTACTTC. The full variable domain, its missing parts supplied by reference TRBV5-5 and TRBJ2-7, is DAGVTQSPTHLIKTRGQQVTLRCSPISGHKSVSWYQQVLGQGPQFIFQYYEKEERGRGNFPDRFSARQFPNYSSELNVNALLLGDSALYLCASSLVAGPPPEQYFGPGTRLTVT.